These 6 T cell receptor beta chains share one sample of origin, sequenced in a study of shared clonotypes between healthy human individuals. Positive CCR7 selection of CD45RO-negative cells yielded the naive CD8 cells, and terminally differentiated effector memory CD45RA+ cells were excluded. Clones were sequenced by immunoSEQ multiplex PCR, and TCRdb holds only the in-frame ones, with some missing. The repertoire includes more than 2 million clones, roughly 95% of them detected once, and 1.5% to 2% sits in the top ten. Sequenced input: naive CD8+ T cells from PBMCs. These receptors were obtained from a man aged 18-30 years in good health. Some clones in this sample may be carry-over from other donors' samples.

The genes are TRBV19 and TRBJ2-7; 8 nucleotides line up with TRBD1. V shed 8 bases, J shed 0 bases, and the junction held 6 bases outside the gene matches. Germline CDR1 and CDR2: LNHDA and SQIVND (reference sequence). The CDR3 totals 14 residues. This chain's CDR3 is CASSEDRASYEQYF. CDR3 coding DNA: TGTGCCAGTTCGGAGGACAGGGCCTCCTACGAGCAGTACTTC.

The V call is TRBV7-9, the J call TRBJ1-1; TRBD1 agrees at 9 bases. The CDR3 extends over 15 amino acids. Germline values: CDR1 SEHNR, CDR2 FQNEAQ (reference sequence). V shed 6 bases and J 2 bases; nucleotides not matched to a gene: 7. The CDR3 DNA reads TGTGCCAGCAGACCACAGGGGGCGCTTAACACTGAAGCTTTCTTT. Its protein product is CASRPQGALNTEAFF.

The rearrangement links TRBV7-8 to TRBJ2-1; TRBD2 is a possible D gene (6 bases). Trimming removed 8 bases at V and 0 bases at J, with 8 bases between. Germline V gene lookup returns CDR1 SGHVS and CDR2 FQNEAQ. The CDR3 length is 13 residues. The CDR3 nucleotides are TGTGCCAGCGGGGGGAGCTCCTACAATGAGCAGTTCTTC. It specifies CASGGSSYNEQFF.

This chain connects TRBV10-1 to TRBJ2-7; D might be TRBD2 (6 bases). Germline assignment: CDR1 WNHNN and CDR2 SYGVQD (reference sequence). This CDR3 spans 13 amino acids. V was pared by 6 bases and J by 0 bases, with 9 bases between. In DNA, the CDR3 is TGCGCCAGCAGCCGGCGGGACTCCTACGAGCAGTACTTC. It translates to CASSRRDSYEQYF.

The chain employs TRBV6-1 and TRBJ2-7; possibly TRBD1 for D (6 bases). V was shortened by 6 bases and J by 3 bases, with 18 bases between the two germline ends. Germline V gene sequence: CDR1 MNHNS, CDR2 SASEGT. The CDR3 has 15 amino acids. Here the CDR3 reads CASSPWQGIYYEQYF. In nucleotides, the CDR3 is TGTGCCAGCAGCCCTTGGCAGGGGATTTACTACGAGCAGTACTTC.

In this sample, this clone turned up once. The chain has TRBV19 and TRBJ1-2; D is possibly TRBD1 (5 bases). Trimming shortened V by 7 bases and J by 3 bases, and 21 bases separated the two germline ends. CDR3 length: 16 residues. Germline lookup yields CDR1 LNHDA and CDR2 SQIVND (reference sequence). The CDR3 here is CASTTGTGFADYGYTF. CDR3 DNA sequence: TGTGCCAGTACCACCGGGACGGGATTCGCTGACTATGGCTACACCTTC.